The rows below give T cell receptor beta chains drawn from one sample of a study of blood T cell repertoires in COVID-19. This table comes from immunoSEQ multiplex PCR, and its TCRdb copy is limited to in-frame clones, with some not included. The top ten hold about 1.3% of the sample, which has about 66,000 clones, 89% seen once. The source material was peripheral blood. The receptors were gathered from a man between 60 and 70 years old with acute or convalescent COVID-19. Both conserved end residues are trimmed from each CDR3. Clone size is shown for a subset of rows, as once, few, many or a class of expanded clone.

v_call	clone_size	j_call	cdr3_aa
TRBV19	-	TRBJ1-5	ASSIWRDSNQPQH
TRBV27	-	TRBJ1-2	ASSSLQGDGYT
TRBV15	-	TRBJ1-5	ATSGDNRGSNQPQH
TRBV20-1	-	TRBJ1-1	SASGGEAF
TRBV11-2	-	TRBJ1-1	ASSSLRGLDTEAF
TRBV11-2	-	TRBJ2-2	ASSFSGADTGELF
TRBV27	-	TRBJ2-3	ASSPFPGSTDTQY
TRBV10-2	-	TRBJ1-5	ASSESVQYSNQPQH
TRBV2	-	TRBJ1-6	ASSEFAGNSPLH
TRBV3-1/TRBV3-2	-	TRBJ1-1	ASSLRGGHAF
TRBV5-1	-	TRBJ1-4	ASSLIPDRDRLYGKLF
TRBV30	once	TRBJ1-1	AWSSERWSTEAF
TRBV6-6	-	TRBJ2-5	ASSYPRGQGQETQY
TRBV5-8	-	TRBJ1-2	ASSPGTNPNYGYT
TRBV29-1	once	TRBJ1-2	SVDWGGAYGYT
TRBV4-1	once	TRBJ1-6	ASSQLTGVSSYNSPLH
TRBV27	-	TRBJ1-4	ASSLGGGEKLF
TRBV30	-	TRBJ2-7	AWTTSGGFYEQY
TRBV3-1/TRBV3-2	-	TRBJ1-2	ASSPRQSPNYGYT
TRBV10-3	-	TRBJ2-3	AISESEIGATGADTQY
TRBV5-1	-	TRBJ2-1	ASSSPLAGIYNEQF
TRBV30	-	TRBJ2-7	AWRDRDSSSYEQY
TRBV7-9	-	TRBJ2-4	ASSSELGAGGKNIQY